The TCR beta chain described here comes from a study of blood T cell repertoires in COVID-19. About the research overall: Some COVID-19 samples were acute and others convalescent; all came from the United States, Italy and Spain.

Clones were read by immunoSEQ multiplex PCR, and TCRdb kept only the in-frame ones, dropping some. Of approximately 100,000 clones listed, approximately 82% are singletons. CDR1 is SNHLY, CDR2 FYNNEI, per germline. V was clipped by 5 bases and J by 12 bases, with 14 bases between them. The CDR3 extends over 13 amino acids. This clonotype originated in an older woman with acute or convalescent COVID-19. This chain uses TRBV2 with TRBJ2-6, with D perhaps TRBD1 (6 bases). The sample comprised peripheral blood. For the CDR3, the DNA is TGTGCCAGCAGTCGGGACAATCGGGGCGTCCTGACTTTC. It specifies CASSRDNRGVLTF.